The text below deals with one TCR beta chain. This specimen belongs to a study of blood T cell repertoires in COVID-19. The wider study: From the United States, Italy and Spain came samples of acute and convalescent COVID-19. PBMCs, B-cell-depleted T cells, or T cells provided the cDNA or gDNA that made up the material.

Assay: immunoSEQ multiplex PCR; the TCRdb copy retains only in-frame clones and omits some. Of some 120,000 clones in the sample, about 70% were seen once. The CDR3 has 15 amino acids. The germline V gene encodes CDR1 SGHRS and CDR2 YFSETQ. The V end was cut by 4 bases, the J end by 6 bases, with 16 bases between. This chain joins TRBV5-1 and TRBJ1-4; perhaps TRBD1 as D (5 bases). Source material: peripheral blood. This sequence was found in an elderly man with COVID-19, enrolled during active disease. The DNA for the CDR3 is TGCGCCAGCAGCCCCCCGGGCACGGGGGATGAAAAACTGTTTTTT. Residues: CASSPPGTGDEKLFF.